These 5 T cell receptor beta chains originate from one sample sequenced in a study of T cells in Graves' hyperthyroidism and ophthalmopathy. The CDR3 regions of TCR beta were amplified from RNA transcripts. The study used the HTBI primer set for a first-round RT-PCR of the TCR CDR3. TCRdb re-derived calls from the multiplex PCR reads in MiXCR, one entry per CDR3 protein. The top ten hold nearly 8.5% of the sample, which has roughly 580,000 distinct CDR3 sequences, just over 45% seen once. Sequences were obtained from peripheral blood or thyroid tissue (not recorded which). The source is a woman aged 18-35 years with Graves' hyperthyroidism.

A remark on this clonotype: A much more abundant neighbour one base away suggests this may be a read error. This chain joins TRBV19 and TRBJ1-2; D is uncertain. CDR3 length: 10 amino acids. V was cut by 11 bases and J by 8 bases, with 12 bases left in between. Germline CDR1 reads LNHDA; CDR2 reads SQIVND (reference sequence). The CDR3 spells CADGGGGYTF. The CDR3 nucleotides read TGTGCCGACGGAGGAGGAGGCTACACCTTC. The variable domain in full, completed from reference TRBV19 and TRBJ1-2, reads DGGITQSPKYLFRKEGQNVTLSCEQNLNHDAMYWYRQDPGQGLRLIYYSQIVNDFQKGDIAEGYSVSREKKESFPLTVTSAQKNPTAFYLCADGGGGYTFGSGTRLTVV.

The rearrangement links TRBV5-1 to TRBJ2-7; D possibly corresponds to TRBD2 (5 bases). Germline V gene sequence: CDR1 SGHRS, CDR2 YFSETQ. Deletions cut 0 bases from V and 2 bases from J, with 15 bases between. This CDR3 region has 16 residues. This chain's CDR3 is CASSLAVGSGTYEQYF. The CDR3 DNA follows: TGCGCCAGCAGCTTGGCCGTGGGGAGCGGAACCTACGAGCAGTACTTC.

This chain connects TRBV24-1 to TRBJ1-2; a possible D gene is TRBD1 (6 bases). This CDR3 comprises 15 residues. The germline CDR1 and CDR2 sequences are KGHDR and SFDVKD. V lost 1 base and J lost 8, with 16 bases in between. The CDR3 here is CATSDFDGGLEGYTF. DNA of the CDR3: TGTGCCACCAGTGATTTTGATGGGGGCTTGGAGGGCTACACCTTC.

The V gene is TRBV12-3 or TRBV12-4, the J gene TRBJ1-1; D call uncertain. V lost 3 bases and J 1 base, leaving 12 bases between the germline ends. CDR3 length: 15 amino acids. CDR3 protein: CASSLGRRRNTEAFF. The CDR3 region has the DNA TGTGCCAGCAGTTTGGGCAGGAGGAGGAACACTGAAGCTTTCTTT.

This clonotype was found many times. The rearrangement uses TRBV12-3 or TRBV12-4 and TRBJ1-4, with D uncertain. V lost 4 bases to trimming and J lost 8 bases, with 11 bases between them. The CDR3 extends over 13 amino acids. As DNA, the CDR3 is TGTGCCAGCAGTTCCACCGGTGGAGAAAAACTGTTTTTT. Its protein is CASSSTGGEKLFF.